The 10 T cell receptor beta chains listed next were all sequenced from one sample in a study of CD8+ T cells in alopecia areata. RNA was isolated and reverse transcribed to cDNA, the sequencing template. TCRdb's copy holds only in-frame clones and misses some; the assay was immunoSEQ multiplex PCR. The sample has fewer than 250,000 clones; roughly 60% are singletons. The treatment denotes: oral pan-JAK inhibitor, 5-10 mg twice daily. The source was CD4+ T cells sorted from blood, collected at week 24, from a patient treated with tofacitinib. These receptor sequences come from a human donor with alopecia areata.

The V call is TRBV6-5, the J call TRBJ1-2; a weak D match, TRBD1 (5 bases). V was pared by 0 bases and J by 4 bases, with 12 bases between. In germline, CDR1 is MNHEY, CDR2 SVGAGI. The CDR3 spans 15 residues. The CDR3 region is CASSYSYRGTYGYTF. The CDR3 nucleotides are TGTGCCAGCAGTTACTCGTATAGGGGTACCTATGGCTACACCTTC.

The chain is built from TRBV7-9 and TRBJ1-1; D ambiguous. The CDR3 has 14 residues. Germline V gene data show CDR1 as SEHNR and CDR2 as FQNEAQ (reference sequence). V lost 5 bases and J lost 1, with 11 bases in between. The CDR3, as DNA: TGTGCCAGCAGCGCGCCCTCAGGGAACACTGAAGCTTTCTTT. It yields the protein CASSAPSGNTEAFF.

The chain couples TRBV29-1 to TRBJ2-5; 7 nucleotides align to TRBD2. The CDR3 loop spans 13 amino acids. V lost 3 bases to trimming and J lost 2 bases; unmatched junction nucleotides: 3. In germline, CDR1 is SQVTM, CDR2 ANQGSEA. As DNA, the CDR3 is TGCAGCGTTGATGGGAGGGCGCAAGAGACCCAGTACTTC. It codes for CSVDGRAQETQYF.

In this sample, this clone turned up a few times. The genes are TRBV29-1 and TRBJ2-7, with D perhaps TRBD1 (7 bases). There are 13 residues in the CDR3. CDR1 and CDR2 from the germline V gene are SQVTM and ANQGSEA. V lost 6 bases and J lost 5, with 17 bases in between. CDR3 loop: CSVRGQYSDEQYF. The CDR3 DNA follows: TGCAGCGTGCGGGGACAGTACAGCGACGAGCAGTACTTC.

This clone was found once. The chain recombines TRBV29-1 with TRBJ2-2; TRBD2 matches 13 bases. The CDR3 spans 16 residues. Germline V lookup: CDR1 SQVTM, CDR2 ANQGSEA. V shed 6 bases, J shed 4 bases, and the junction held 8 bases outside the gene matches. CDR3 amino acids: CSVATTSGGSTGELFF. CDR3 bases: TGCAGCGTCGCTACGACTAGCGGGGGGAGCACCGGGGAGCTGTTTTTT.

J is TRBJ2-7 and V is TRBV15; D is unclear. CDR3 length equals 13 residues. Germline loops: CDR1 LNHNV, CDR2 YYDKDF (reference sequence). V lost 5 bases and J lost 3, with 11 bases in between. In DNA form, the CDR3 reads TGTGCCACCAGCTCCCGGACCCTCTACGAGCAGTACTTC. This gives the protein CATSSRTLYEQYF.

The chain combines TRBV12-5 with TRBJ1-6; the D gene is possibly TRBD1 (5 bases). V lost 3 bases, J lost 9 bases, and 9 bases lay in between. The CDR3 runs 13 residues. CDR1 is LGHNT and CDR2 is FRNRAP in the germline V gene. CDR3: CASGFSGGSPLHF. CDR3 nucleotide sequence: TGTGCTAGTGGTTTCTCTGGGGGTTCACCCCTCCACTTT.

Of note for this clone: A much larger clone sits a single nucleotide away, making a read error possible. The same CDR3 arises from other DNA sequences in this sample as well. CDR3 in amino acids: CAWSVSYEQYF. CDR3 DNA: TGTGCCTGGAGTGTGAGCTACGAGCAGTACTTC. This chain links TRBV30 with TRBJ2-7, with D unclear. The CDR3 runs to 11 residues. Germline loops: CDR1 GTSNPN, CDR2 SVGIG (reference sequence). V was shortened by 0 bases and J by 3 bases, with 3 bases between the two germline ends.

The chain carries TRBV2 and TRBJ2-3; D not resolved. Germline CDR1 SNHLY, CDR2 FYNNEI. V lost 8 bases to trimming and J lost 4 bases, with 10 bases between them. The CDR3 length is 12 residues. The CDR3 reads CASCRLADTQYF. The CDR3 DNA reads as TGTGCCAGCTGTAGGTTGGCAGATACGCAGTATTTT. Variable domain in full (rest from reference TRBV2 and TRBJ2-3): EPEVTQTPSHQVTQMGQEVILRCVPISNHLYFYWYRQILGQKVEFLVSFYNNEISEKSEIFDDQFSVERPDGSNFTLKIRSTKLEDSAMYFCASCRLADTQYFGPGTRLTVL.

The chain uses TRBV7-3 and TRBJ2-1; 8 positions match TRBD2. The CDR3 has 15 residues. The J segment lost 3 bases and the V segment lost 2 bases, leaving 3 bases of the junction unmatched. The germline V gene has CDR1 SGHTA and CDR2 FQGTGA. CDR3: CASSLVAGSYNEQFF. The CDR3 DNA follows: TGTGCCAGCAGCTTAGTAGCGGGGAGCTACAATGAGCAGTTCTTC.